The T cell receptor (beta chain) described here comes from a study of cytomegalovirus exposure and HLA in healthy donors. About the research overall: Findings of an earlier analysis included roughly 110 million unique TCR beta sequences from 200 million or so T cells.

PCR employed 60 Vbeta and 13 Jbeta primers. TCRdb keeps only in-frame clones here, not all; method: immunoSEQ multiplex PCR. The sample holds some 85,000 clones, approximately 84% seen once. V lost 2 bases to trimming and J lost 2 bases; unmatched junction nucleotides: 5. The CDR3 extends over 15 amino acids. Germline-derived CDR1 and CDR2 are MNHNS and SASEGT. This clone has just a few counts. Its antigen is unidentified. Findings of the study overall: The study listed 150 to 200 cytomegalovirus-associated TCR beta chains. Previously analyzed data showed that most TCR beta V segments were productive at a frequency of about 87% or about 30%.

The genes are TRBV6-1 and TRBJ2-5; 7 bases line up with TRBD2. This clonotype originated in a man between 18 and 29 years old in good health and CMV-seronegative. The sample was PBMCs. The CDR3 region has the DNA TGTGCCAGCAGTGAATTGGGAGGGAAACAAGAGACCCAGTACTTC. It encodes CASSELGGKQETQYF.